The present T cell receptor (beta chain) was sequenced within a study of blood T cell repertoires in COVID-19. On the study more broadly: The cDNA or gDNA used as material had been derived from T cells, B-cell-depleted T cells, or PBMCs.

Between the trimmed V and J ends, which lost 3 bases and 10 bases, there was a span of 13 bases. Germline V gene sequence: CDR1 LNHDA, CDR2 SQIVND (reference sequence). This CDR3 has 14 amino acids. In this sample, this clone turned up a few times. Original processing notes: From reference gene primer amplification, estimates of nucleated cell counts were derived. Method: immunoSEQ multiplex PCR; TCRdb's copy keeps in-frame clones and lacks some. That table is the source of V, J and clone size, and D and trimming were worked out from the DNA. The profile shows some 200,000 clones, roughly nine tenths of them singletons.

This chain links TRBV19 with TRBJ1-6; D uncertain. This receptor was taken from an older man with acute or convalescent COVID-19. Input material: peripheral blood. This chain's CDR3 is CASSITGRGSPLHF. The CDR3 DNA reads TGTGCCAGTAGTATCACGGGGAGAGGATCACCCCTCCACTTT. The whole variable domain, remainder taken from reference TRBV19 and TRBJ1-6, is DGGITQSPKYLFRKEGQNVTLSCEQNLNHDAMYWYRQDPGQGLRLIYYSQIVNDFQKGDIAEGYSVSREKKESFPLTVTSAQKNPTAFYLCASSITGRGSPLHFGNGTRLTVT.